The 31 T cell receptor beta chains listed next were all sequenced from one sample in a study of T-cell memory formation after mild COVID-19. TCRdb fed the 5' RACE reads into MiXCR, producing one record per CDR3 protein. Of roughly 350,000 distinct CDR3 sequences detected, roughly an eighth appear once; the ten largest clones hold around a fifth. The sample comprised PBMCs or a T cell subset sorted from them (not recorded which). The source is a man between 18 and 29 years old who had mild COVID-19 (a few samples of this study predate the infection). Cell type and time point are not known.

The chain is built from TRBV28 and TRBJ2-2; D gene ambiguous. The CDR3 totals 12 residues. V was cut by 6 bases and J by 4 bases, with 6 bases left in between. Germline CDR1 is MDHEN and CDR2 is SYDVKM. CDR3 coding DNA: TGTGCCAGCAGAGGAATCACCGGGGAGCTGTTTTTT. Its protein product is CASRGITGELFF. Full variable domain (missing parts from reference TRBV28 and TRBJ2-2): DVKVTQSSRYLVKRTGEKVFLECVQDMDHENMFWYRQDPGLGLRLIYFSYDVKMKEKGDIPEGYSVSREKKERFSLILESASTNQTSMYLCASRGITGELFFGEGSRLTVL.

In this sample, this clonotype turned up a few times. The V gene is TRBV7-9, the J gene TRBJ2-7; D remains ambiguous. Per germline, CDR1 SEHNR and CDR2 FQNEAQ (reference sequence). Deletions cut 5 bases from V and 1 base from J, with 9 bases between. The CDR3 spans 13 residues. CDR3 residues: CASSLPNSYEQYF. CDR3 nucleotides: TGTGCCAGCAGCCTACCAAATTCCTACGAGCAGTACTTC.

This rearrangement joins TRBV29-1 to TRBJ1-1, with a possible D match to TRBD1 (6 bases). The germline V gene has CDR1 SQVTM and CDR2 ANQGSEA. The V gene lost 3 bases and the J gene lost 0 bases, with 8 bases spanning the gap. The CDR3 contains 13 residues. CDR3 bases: TGCAGCGTTGAGGACAGCCTGAACACTGAAGCTTTCTTT. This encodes CSVEDSLNTEAFF.

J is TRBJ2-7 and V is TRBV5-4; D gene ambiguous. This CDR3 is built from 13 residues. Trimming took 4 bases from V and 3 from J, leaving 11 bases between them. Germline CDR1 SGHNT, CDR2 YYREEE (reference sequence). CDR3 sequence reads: CASSARPDYEQYF. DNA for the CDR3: TGTGCCAGCAGCGCCCGACCCGACTACGAGCAGTACTTC.

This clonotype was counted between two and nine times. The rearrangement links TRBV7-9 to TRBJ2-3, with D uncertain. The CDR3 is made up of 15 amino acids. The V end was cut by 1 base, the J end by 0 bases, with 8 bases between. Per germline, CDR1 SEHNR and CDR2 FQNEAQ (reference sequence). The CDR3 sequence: CASSLGQTSTDTQYF. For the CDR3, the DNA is TGTGCCAGCAGCTTAGGTCAGACTAGCACAGATACGCAGTATTTT.

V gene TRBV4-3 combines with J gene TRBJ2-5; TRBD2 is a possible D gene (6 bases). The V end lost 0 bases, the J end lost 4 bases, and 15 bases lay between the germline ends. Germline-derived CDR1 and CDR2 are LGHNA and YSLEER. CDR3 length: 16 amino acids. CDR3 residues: CASSQEVWGVPETQYF. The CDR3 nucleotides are TGCGCCAGCAGCCAAGAGGTTTGGGGGGTTCCAGAGACCCAGTACTTC.

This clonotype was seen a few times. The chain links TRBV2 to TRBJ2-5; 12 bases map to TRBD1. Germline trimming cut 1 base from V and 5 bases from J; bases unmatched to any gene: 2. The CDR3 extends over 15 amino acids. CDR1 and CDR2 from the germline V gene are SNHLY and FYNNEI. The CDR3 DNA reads TGTGCCAGCAGTGAAGGGGGACAGGGGGCCGAGACCCAGTACTTC. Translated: CASSEGGQGAETQYF.

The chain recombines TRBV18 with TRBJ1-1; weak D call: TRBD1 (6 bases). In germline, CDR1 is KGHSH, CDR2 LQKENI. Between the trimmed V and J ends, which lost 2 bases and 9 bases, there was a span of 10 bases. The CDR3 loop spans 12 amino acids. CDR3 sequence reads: CASSPTGAQAFF. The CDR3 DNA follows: TGTGCCAGCTCACCAACGGGGGCGCAAGCTTTCTTT.

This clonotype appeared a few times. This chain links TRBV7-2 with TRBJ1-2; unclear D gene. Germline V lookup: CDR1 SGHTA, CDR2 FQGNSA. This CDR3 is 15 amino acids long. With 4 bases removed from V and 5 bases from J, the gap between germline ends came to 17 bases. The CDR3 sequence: CASSSKDVGFYGYTF. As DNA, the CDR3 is TGTGCCAGCAGCTCCAAGGACGTAGGGTTTTATGGCTACACCTTC.

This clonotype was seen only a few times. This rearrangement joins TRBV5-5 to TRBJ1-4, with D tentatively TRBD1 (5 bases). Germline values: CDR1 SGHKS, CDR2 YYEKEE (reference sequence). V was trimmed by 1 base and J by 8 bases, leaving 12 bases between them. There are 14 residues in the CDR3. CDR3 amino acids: CASSLTQGGEKLFF. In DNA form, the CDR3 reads TGTGCCAGCAGCTTGACGCAGGGTGGCGAAAAACTGTTTTTT.

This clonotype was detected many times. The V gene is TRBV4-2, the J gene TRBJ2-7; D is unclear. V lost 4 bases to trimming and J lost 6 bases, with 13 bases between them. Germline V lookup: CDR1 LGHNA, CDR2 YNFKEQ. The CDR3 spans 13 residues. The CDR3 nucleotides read TGTGCCAGCAGCCTCCACAGCGCAGGCGAGCAGTACTTC. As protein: CASSLHSAGEQYF.

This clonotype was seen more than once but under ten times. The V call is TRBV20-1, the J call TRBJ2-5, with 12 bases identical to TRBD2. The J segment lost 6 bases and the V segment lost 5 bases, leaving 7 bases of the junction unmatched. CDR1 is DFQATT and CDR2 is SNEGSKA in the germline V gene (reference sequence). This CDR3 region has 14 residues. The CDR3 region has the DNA TGCAGTGCTTACTCTAGCGGGGGGGCCCAGACCCAGTACTTC. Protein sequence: CSAYSSGGAQTQYF.

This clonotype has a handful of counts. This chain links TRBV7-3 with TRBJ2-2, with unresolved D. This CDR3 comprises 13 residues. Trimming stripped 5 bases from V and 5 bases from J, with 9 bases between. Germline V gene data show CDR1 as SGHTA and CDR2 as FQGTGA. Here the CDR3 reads CASSPAETGELFF. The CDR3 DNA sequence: TGTGCCAGCAGCCCAGCAGAGACCGGGGAGCTGTTTTTT.

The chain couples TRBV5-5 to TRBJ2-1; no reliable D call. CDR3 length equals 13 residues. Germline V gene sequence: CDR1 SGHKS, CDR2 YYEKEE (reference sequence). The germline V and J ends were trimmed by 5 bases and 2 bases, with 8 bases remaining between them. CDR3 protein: CASSRVAYNEQFF. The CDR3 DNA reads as TGTGCCAGCAGTCGGGTGGCCTACAATGAGCAGTTCTTC.

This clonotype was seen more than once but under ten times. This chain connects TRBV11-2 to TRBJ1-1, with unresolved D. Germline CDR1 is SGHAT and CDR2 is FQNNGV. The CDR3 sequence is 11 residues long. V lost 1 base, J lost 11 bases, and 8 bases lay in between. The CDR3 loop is CASSLGPWAFF. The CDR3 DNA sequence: TGTGCCAGCAGCTTAGGACCGTGGGCTTTCTTT. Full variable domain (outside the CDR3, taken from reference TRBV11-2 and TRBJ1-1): EAGVAQSPRYKIIEKRQSVAFWCNPISGHATLYWYQQILGQGPKLLIQFQNNGVVDDSQLPKDRFSAERLKGVDSTLKIQPAKLEDSAVYLCASSLGPWAFFGQGTRLTVV.

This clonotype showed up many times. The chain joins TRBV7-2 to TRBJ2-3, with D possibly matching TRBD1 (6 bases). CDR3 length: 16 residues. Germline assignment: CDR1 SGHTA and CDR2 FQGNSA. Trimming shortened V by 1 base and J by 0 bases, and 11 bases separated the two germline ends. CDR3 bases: TGTGCCAGCAGCTTAGGAGACAGGCTTAGCACAGATACGCAGTATTTT. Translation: CASSLGDRLSTDTQYF.

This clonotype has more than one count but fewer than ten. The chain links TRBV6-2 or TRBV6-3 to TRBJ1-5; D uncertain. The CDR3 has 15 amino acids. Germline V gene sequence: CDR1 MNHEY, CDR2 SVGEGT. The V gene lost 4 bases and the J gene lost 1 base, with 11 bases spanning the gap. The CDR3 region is CASSWTDWSNQPQHF. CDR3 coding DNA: TGTGCCAGCAGTTGGACCGACTGGAGCAATCAGCCCCAGCATTTT.

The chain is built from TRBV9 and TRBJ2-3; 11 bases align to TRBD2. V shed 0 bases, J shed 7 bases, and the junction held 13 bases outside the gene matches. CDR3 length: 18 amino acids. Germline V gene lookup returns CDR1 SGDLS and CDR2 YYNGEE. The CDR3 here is CASSVVPISTSGNHTQYF. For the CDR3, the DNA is TGTGCCAGCAGCGTAGTACCAATCTCGACTAGCGGGAACCATACGCAGTATTTT.

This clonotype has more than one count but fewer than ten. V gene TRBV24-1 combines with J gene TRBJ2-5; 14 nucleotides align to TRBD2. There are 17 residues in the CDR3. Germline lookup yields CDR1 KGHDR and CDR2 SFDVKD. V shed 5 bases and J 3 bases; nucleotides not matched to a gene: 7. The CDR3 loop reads CATSASPGLAGEETQYF. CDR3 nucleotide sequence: TGTGCCACCAGTGCAAGTCCGGGACTAGCGGGGGAAGAGACCCAGTACTTC.

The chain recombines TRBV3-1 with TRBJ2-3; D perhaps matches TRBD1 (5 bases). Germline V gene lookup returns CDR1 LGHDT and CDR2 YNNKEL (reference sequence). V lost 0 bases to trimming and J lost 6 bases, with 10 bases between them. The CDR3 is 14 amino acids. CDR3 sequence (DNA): TGTGCCAGCAGCCAAGAAGGGGCAGGGGATACGCAGTATTTT. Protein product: CASSQEGAGDTQYF.

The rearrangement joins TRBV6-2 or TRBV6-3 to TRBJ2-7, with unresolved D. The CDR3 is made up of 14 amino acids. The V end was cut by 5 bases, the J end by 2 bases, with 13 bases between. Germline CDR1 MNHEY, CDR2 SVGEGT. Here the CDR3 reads CASSPPFLTYEQYF. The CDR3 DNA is TGTGCCAGCAGTCCCCCGTTTTTGACCTACGAGCAGTACTTC.

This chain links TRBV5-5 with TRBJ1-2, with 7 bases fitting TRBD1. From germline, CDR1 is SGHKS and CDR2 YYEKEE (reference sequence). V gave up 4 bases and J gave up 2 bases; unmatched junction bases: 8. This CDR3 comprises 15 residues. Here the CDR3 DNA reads TGTGCCAGCAGCCATGCAGACAGGGCCAACTATGGCTACACCTTC. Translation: CASSHADRANYGYTF.

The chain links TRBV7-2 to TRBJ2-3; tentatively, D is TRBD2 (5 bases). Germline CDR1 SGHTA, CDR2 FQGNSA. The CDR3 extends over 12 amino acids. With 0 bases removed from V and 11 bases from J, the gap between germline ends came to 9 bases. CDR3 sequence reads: CASSLARAQQYF. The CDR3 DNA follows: TGTGCCAGCAGCTTAGCGCGGGCACAGCAGTATTTT. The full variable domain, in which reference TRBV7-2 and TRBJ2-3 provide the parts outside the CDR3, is GAGVSQSPSNKVTEKGKDVELRCDPISGHTALYWYRQSLGQGLEFLIYFQGNSAPDKSGLPSDRFSAERTGGSVSTLTIQRTQQEDSAVYLCASSLARAQQYFGPGTRLTVL.

CDR3 sequence: CASSLWADASPLHF. In DNA, the CDR3 is TGTGCCAGCAGCTTATGGGCAGACGCCTCACCCCTCCACTTT. The rearrangement uses TRBV5-5 and TRBJ1-6; D remains ambiguous. The V gene lost 2 bases and the J gene lost 10 bases, with 13 bases spanning the gap. The germline V gene has CDR1 SGHKS and CDR2 YYEKEE (reference sequence). The CDR3 is 14 residues long.

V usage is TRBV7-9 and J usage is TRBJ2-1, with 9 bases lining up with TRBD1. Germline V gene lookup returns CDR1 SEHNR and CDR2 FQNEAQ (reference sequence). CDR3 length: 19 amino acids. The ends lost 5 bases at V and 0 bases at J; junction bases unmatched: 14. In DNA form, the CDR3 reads TGTGCCAGCAGCCTCTGGACAGGGGTGGCCCTTAGCTCCTACAATGAGCAGTTCTTC. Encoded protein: CASSLWTGVALSSYNEQFF.

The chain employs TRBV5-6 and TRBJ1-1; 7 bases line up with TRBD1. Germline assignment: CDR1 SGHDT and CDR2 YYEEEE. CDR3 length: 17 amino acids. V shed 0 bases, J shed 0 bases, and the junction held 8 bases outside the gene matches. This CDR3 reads CASSLARQGAVNTEAFF. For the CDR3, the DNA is TGTGCCAGCAGCTTGGCCAGACAGGGAGCTGTGAACACTGAAGCTTTCTTT.

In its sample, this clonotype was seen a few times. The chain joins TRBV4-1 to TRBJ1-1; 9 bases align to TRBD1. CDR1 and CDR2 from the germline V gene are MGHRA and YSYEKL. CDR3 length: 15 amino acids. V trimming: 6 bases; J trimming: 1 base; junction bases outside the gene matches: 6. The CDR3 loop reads CASRAGQGPNTEAFF. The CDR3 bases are TGCGCCAGCAGGGCCGGACAGGGGCCGAACACTGAAGCTTTCTTT.

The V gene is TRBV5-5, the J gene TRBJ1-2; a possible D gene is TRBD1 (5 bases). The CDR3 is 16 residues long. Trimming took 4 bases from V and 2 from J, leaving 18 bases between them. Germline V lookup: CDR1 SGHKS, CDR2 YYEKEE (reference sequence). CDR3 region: CASSRKPGPGNYGYTF. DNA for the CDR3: TGTGCCAGCAGCCGGAAACCGGGGCCCGGGAACTATGGCTACACCTTC.

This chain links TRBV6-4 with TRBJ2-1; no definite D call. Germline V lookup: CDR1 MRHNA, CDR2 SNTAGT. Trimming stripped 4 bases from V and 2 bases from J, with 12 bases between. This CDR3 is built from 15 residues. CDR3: CASSVKGSPYNEQFF. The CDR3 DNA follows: TGTGCCAGCAGTGTTAAGGGTTCCCCCTACAATGAGCAGTTCTTC.

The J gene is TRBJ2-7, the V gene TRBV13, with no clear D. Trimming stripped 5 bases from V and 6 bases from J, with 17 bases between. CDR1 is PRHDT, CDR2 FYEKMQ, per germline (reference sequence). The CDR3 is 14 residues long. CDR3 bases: TGTGCCAGCAGCCCTCAGGCCCGGTTTGCCGAGCAGTACTTC. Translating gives CASSPQARFAEQYF.

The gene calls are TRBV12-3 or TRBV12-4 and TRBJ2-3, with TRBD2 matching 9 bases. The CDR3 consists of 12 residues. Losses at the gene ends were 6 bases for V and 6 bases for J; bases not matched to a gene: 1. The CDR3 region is CASRRGGDTQYF. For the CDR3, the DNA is TGTGCCAGCAGGCGGGGGGGCGATACGCAGTATTTT.